This T cell receptor (beta chain) was identified in a study of T cell repertoires in cytomegalovirus infection. For the study at large: Matching HLA type and CMV infection were both indicated by public TCR beta signatures.

TCRdb itself ran the reads through MiXCR, one entry per CDR3 protein. The sample yields hundreds of thousands of distinct CDR3 sequences, approximately 24% seen once. In its sample, this clonotype was seen many times. No antigen is known for it. Findings and caveats of the study: Cumulative frequency (of public TCR beta family members) identified carriers of CMV plus the relevant HLA. HLA-C-restricted TCR beta clonotypes specific for CMV led the ex vivo response.

This sequence originates from a human donor in good health (CMV status not recorded). Some clones in this sample may be carry-over from other donors' samples. The sequenced sample was CD8+ T cells from PBMCs.

This chain's CDR3 is CASSLYGTSGGTDTQYF. The DNA of the CDR3 is TGTGCCAGCAGCTTGTATGGGACTAGCGGGGGCACAGATACGCAGTATTTT. V and J are TRBV7-2 and TRBJ2-3; 13 bases are shared with TRBD2. CDR1 is SGHTA and CDR2 is FQGNSA in the germline V gene. J lost 1 base, V lost 3 bases, and 4 bases had no gene match. The CDR3 has 17 residues.